The following is a T cell receptor beta chain sequence with its context. The antigen remains undetermined. This PCR relied on a set of 60 Vbeta primers and 13 Jbeta primers. Using immunoSEQ multiplex PCR, the repertoire was profiled, and TCRdb retains in-frame clones only, with some absent. This sample has roughly 110,000 clones, with about 80% found just once. This specimen comes from a study of cytomegalovirus exposure and HLA in healthy donors. Regarding the study as a whole: Several of the most significant clusters appeared, in a later analysis, to be linked to common viral pathogens. When analyzed later, a missense DCLRE1C variant was found to be linked to TCR beta V- and J-gene trimming.

V was clipped by 8 bases and J by 7 bases; unmatched bases: 7. This CDR3 region has 14 residues. Germline-derived CDR1 and CDR2 are LNHDA and SQIVND (reference sequence). This chain connects TRBV19 to TRBJ1-6; 8 bases are a match to TRBD1. Sequenced input: PBMCs. The TCR was taken from a female donor in good health and CMV-seronegative. CDR3 protein: CASSGDRKNSPLHF. As DNA, the CDR3 is TGTGCCAGTTCGGGGGACAGGAAGAATTCACCCCTCCACTTT.